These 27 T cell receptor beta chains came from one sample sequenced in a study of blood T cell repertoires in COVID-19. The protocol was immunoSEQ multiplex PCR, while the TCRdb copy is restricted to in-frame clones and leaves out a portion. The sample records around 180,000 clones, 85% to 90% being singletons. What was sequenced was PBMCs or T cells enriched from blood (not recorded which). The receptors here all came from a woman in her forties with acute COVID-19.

CDR3 sequence reads: CATKSATSGKETQYF. The CDR3 DNA reads TGTGCCACCAAAAGCGCGACTAGCGGCAAAGAGACCCAGTACTTC. V usage is TRBV7-2 and J usage is TRBJ2-5; 9 positions match TRBD2. Germline assignment: CDR1 SGHTA and CDR2 FQGNSA. V shed 10 bases, J shed 3 bases, and the junction held 12 bases outside the gene matches. The CDR3 spans 15 residues.

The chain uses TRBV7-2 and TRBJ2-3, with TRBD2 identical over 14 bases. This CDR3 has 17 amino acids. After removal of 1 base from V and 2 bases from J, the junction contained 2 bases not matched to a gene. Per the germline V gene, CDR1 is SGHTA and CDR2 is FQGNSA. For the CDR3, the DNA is TGTGCCAGCAGCTTAGAGGGACTAGCGGGAGCCACAGATACGCAGTATTTT. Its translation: CASSLEGLAGATDTQYF.

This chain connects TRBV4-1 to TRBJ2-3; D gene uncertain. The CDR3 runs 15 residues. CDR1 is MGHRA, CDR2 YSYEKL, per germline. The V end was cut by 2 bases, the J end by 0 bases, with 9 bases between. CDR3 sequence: CASSQTPLSTDTQYF. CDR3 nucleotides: TGCGCCAGCAGCCAAACTCCACTGAGCACAGATACGCAGTATTTT.

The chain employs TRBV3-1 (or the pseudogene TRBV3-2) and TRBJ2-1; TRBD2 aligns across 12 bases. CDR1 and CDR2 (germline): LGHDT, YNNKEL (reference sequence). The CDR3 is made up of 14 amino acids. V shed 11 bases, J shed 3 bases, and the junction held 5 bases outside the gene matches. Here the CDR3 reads CASGLAGLYNEQFF. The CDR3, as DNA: TGTGCCTCTGGACTAGCGGGGCTCTACAATGAGCAGTTCTTC.

Here the CDR3 reads CASSTTSGSSGEQYF. For the CDR3, the DNA is TGTGCCAGCAGTACCACTAGCGGGAGTAGCGGCGAGCAGTACTTC. This rearrangement joins TRBV6-2 or TRBV6-3 to TRBJ2-7; 11 bases are shared with TRBD2. CDR1 MNHEY and CDR2 SVGEGT come from the germline V gene. This CDR3 is built from 15 residues. The ends lost 5 bases at V and 6 bases at J; junction bases unmatched: 9.

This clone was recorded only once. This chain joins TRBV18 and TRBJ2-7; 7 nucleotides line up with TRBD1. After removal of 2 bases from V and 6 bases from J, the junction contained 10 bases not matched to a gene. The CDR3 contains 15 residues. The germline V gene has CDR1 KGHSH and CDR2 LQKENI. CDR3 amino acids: CASSPTKQGSGEQYF. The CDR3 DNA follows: TGTGCCAGCTCACCAACCAAACAGGGGTCGGGCGAGCAGTACTTC. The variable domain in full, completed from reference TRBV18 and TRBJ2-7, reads NAGVMQNPRHLVRRRGQEARLRCSPMKGHSHVYWYRQLPEEGLKFMVYLQKENIIDESGMPKERFSAEFPKEGPSILRIQQVVRGDSAAYFCASSPTKQGSGEQYFGPGTRLTVT.

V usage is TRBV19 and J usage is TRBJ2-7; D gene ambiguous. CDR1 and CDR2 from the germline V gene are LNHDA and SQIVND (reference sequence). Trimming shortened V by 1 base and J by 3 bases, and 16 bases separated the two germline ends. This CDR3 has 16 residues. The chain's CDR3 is CASSIAVSSPNYEQYF. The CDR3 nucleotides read TGTGCCAGTAGTATAGCGGTCTCCTCCCCTAACTACGAGCAGTACTTC.

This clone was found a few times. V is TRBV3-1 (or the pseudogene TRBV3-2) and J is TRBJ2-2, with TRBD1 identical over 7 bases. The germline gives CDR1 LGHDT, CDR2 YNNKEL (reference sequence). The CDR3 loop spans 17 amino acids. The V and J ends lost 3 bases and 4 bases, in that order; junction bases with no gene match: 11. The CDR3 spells CASSQYRDRTTTGELFF. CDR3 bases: TGTGCCAGCAGCCAGTACAGGGACAGAACAACCACCGGGGAGCTGTTTTTT.

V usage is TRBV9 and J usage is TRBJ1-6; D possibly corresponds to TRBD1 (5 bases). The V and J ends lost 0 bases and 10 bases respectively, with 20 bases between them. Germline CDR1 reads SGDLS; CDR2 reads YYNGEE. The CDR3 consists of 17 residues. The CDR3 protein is CASSVVIRGKGRSPLHF. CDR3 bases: TGTGCCAGCAGCGTAGTAATCCGGGGGAAGGGTAGGTCACCCCTCCACTTT.

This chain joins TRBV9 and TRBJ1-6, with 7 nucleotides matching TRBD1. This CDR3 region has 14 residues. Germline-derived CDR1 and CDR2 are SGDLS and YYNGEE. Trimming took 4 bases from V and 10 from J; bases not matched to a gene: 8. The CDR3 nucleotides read TGTGCCAGCAGCAGCACAGGGGTTTGGTCACCCCTCCACTTT. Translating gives CASSSTGVWSPLHF.

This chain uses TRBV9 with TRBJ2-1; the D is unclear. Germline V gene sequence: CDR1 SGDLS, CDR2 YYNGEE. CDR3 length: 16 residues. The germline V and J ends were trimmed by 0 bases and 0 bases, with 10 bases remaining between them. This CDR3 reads CASSVETALSYNEQFF. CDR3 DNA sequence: TGTGCCAGCAGCGTAGAAACAGCCCTCTCCTACAATGAGCAGTTCTTC.

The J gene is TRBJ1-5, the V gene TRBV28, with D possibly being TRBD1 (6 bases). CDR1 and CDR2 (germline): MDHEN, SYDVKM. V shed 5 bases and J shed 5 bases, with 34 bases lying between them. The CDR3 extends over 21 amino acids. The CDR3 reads CASSARDKWARGLLGYQPQHF. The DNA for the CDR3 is TGTGCCAGCAGTGCCAGGGACAAATGGGCTAGGGGGTTATTGGGATATCAGCCCCAGCATTTT.

The CDR3 region is CASSLAKNTEAFF. CDR3 in DNA: TGCGCCAGCAGCTTGGCTAAGAACACTGAAGCTTTCTTT. This chain joins TRBV5-1 and TRBJ1-1, with D hard to call. Looked up from germline, CDR1 is SGHRS and CDR2 is YFSETQ. V gave up 0 bases and J gave up 1 base, with 4 bases separating them. The CDR3 loop spans 13 amino acids.

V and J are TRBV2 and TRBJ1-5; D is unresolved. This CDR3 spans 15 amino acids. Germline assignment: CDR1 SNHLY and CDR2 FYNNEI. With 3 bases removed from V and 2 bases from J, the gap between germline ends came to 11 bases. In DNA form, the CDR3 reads TGTGCCAGCAGTGAGTCCAGGCGGGGCAATCAGCCCCAGCATTTT. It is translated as CASSESRRGNQPQHF.

The CDR3 sequence is CASSLGGSNGNEQFF. The CDR3 nucleotides are TGTGCCAGCAGCTTAGGAGGGAGTAATGGCAATGAGCAGTTCTTC. V gene TRBV7-2 combines with J gene TRBJ2-1, with a possible D match to TRBD2 (5 bases). The CDR3 contains 15 residues. Germline values: CDR1 SGHTA, CDR2 FQGNSA. V dropped 1 base and J dropped 6 bases, with 13 bases sitting between them.

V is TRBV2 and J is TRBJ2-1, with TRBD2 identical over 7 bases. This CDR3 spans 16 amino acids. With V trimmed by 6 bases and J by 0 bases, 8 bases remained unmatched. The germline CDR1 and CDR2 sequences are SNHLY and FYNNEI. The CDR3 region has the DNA TGTGCCAGCAGGGGATTCGAGCGGGGCTCCTACAATGAGCAGTTCTTC. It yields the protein CASRGFERGSYNEQFF.

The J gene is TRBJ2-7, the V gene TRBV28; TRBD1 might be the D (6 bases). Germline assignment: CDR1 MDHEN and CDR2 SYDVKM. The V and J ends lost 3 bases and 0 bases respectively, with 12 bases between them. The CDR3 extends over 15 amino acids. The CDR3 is CASSFPRGVSYEQYF. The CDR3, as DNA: TGTGCCAGCAGTTTCCCCAGGGGCGTCTCCTACGAGCAGTACTTC.

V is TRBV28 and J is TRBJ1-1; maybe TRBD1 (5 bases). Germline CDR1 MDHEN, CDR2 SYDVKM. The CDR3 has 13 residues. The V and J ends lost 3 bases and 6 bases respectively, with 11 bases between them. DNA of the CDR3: TGTGCCAGCAGTTTGTGGGGGGGGTCTGAAGCTTTCTTT. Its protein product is CASSLWGGSEAFF.

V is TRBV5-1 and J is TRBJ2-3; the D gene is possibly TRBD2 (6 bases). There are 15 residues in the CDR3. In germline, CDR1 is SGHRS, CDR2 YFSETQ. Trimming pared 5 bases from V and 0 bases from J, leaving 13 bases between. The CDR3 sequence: CASRTGEVSTDTQYF. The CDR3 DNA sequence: TGCGCCAGCAGAACCGGGGAGGTTAGCACAGATACGCAGTATTTT.

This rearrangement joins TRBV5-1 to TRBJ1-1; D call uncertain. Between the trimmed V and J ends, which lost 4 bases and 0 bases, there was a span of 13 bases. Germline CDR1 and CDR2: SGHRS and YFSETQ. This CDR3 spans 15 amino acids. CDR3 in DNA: TGCGCCAGCAGCCTTCAACGGGAGCTGAACACTGAAGCTTTCTTT. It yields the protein CASSLQRELNTEAFF.

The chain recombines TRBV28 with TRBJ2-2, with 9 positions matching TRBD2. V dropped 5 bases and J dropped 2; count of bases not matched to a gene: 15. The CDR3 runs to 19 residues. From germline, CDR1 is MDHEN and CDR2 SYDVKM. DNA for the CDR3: TGTGCCAGCAGTAGCCTAGCGGGGACCTCCCTACCCAACACCGGGGAGCTGTTTTTT. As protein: CASSSLAGTSLPNTGELFF.

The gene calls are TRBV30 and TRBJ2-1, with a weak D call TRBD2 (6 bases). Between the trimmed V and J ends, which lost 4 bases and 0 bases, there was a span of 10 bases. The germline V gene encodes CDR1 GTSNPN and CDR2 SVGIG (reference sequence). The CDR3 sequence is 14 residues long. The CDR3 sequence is CAWKAGSSYNEQFF. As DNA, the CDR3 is TGTGCCTGGAAAGCGGGCAGCTCCTACAATGAGCAGTTCTTC.

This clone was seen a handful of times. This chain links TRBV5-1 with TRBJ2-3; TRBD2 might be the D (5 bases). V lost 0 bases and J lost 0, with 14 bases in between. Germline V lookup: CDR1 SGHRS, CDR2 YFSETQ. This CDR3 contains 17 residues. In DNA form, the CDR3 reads TGCGCCAGCAGCTTGGTAGCGAGAGTTGCTAGCACAGATACGCAGTATTTT. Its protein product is CASSLVARVASTDTQYF.

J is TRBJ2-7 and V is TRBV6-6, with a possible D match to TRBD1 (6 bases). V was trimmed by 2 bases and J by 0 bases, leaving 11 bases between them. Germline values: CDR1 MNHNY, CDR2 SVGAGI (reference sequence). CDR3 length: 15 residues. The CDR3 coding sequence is TGTGCCAGCAGTTACGGGCAGGGGAGCTCCTACGAGCAGTACTTC. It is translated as CASSYGQGSSYEQYF.

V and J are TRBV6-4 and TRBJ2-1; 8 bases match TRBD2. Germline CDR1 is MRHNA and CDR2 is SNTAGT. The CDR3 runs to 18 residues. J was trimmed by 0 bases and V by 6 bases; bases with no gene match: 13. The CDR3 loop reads CASRARPQGLGSYNEQFF. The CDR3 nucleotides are TGTGCCAGCAGGGCTCGACCACAGGGACTAGGCTCCTACAATGAGCAGTTCTTC.

The CDR3 region is CASSVRQGSTTDTQYF. The CDR3 nucleotides read TGTGCCAGCAGCGTAAGACAGGGGTCGACCACAGATACGCAGTATTTT. V and J are TRBV9 and TRBJ2-3; 8 positions match TRBD1. The CDR3 has 16 residues. V trimming: 1 base; J trimming: 2 bases; junction bases outside the gene matches: 6. The germline V gene has CDR1 SGDLS and CDR2 YYNGEE.

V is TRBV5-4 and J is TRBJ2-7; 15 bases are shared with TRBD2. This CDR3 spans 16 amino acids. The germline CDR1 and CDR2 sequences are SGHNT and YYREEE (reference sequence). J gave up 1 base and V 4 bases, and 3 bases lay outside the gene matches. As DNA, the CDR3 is TGTGCCAGCAGCGAGGGGACTAGCGGGGGGTCCTACGAGCAGTACTTC. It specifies CASSEGTSGGSYEQYF.